The rows below give T cell receptor beta chains drawn from one sample of a study of cytomegalovirus exposure and HLA in healthy donors. Clones were sequenced by immunoSEQ multiplex PCR, and TCRdb holds only the in-frame ones, with some missing. The repertoire holds roughly 110,000 clones, with 60% to 85% as singletons. The material sequenced was PBMCs. These receptor sequences come from a female donor in good health and CMV-seronegative. Each CDR3 is given without its conserved first and last residue.

v_gene,j_gene,CDR3aa
TRBV6-5,TRBJ2-2,ASSYSPITGELF
TRBV9,TRBJ2-7,ASSGPHSYEQY
TRBV11-2,TRBJ1-1,ASRDRVLISEAF
TRBV27,TRBJ2-6,ATHTVLTSGANVLT
TRBV5-8,TRBJ2-7,ASSLGQGLYEQY
TRBV7-2,TRBJ2-1,ASSLDRGGINEQF
TRBV25-1,TRBJ1-2,ASRANYGYT
TRBV27,TRBJ1-2,ASSFGSGRNYGYT
TRBV7-9,TRBJ2-2,ASSQGLNTGELF
TRBV5-4,TRBJ2-2,ASSSNTGELF
TRBV10-3,TRBJ1-1,AISPGQANTEAF
TRBV7-9,TRBJ1-2,SSSPDDYGYT
TRBV4-3,TRBJ1-2,ASSQEGRDNYGYT
TRBV12-5,TRBJ1-3,ASGFTQGSGNTIY
TRBV21-1,TRBJ2-6,ASSKAGQGYSGANVLT
TRBV27,TRBJ1-4,ASSSDRGNNEKLF
TRBV13,TRBJ2-2,ASSETGTGGNTGELF